This T cell receptor (beta chain) comes out of a study of blood T cell repertoires in COVID-19. Study as a whole: The United States, Italy and Spain supplied acute and convalescent COVID-19 samples. The analysed material was cDNA or gDNA that came from T cells, B-cell-depleted T cells, or PBMCs.

As processed by the authors: The assay estimated nucleated cells by amplifying reference gene primers. Measured with immunoSEQ multiplex PCR; TCRdb has only the in-frame clones, and not every one. For V, J and clone size, that table is used; D and trimming come from the DNA. Of approximately 50,000 clones detected, 65% to 90% appear once; the ten largest clones hold over 2.5%. The CDR3 has 14 residues. The germline CDR1 and CDR2 sequences are LNHDA and SQIVND (reference sequence). Trimming took 5 bases from V and 2 from J; bases not matched to a gene: 4. The chain recombines TRBV19 with TRBJ1-2; 8 bases map to TRBD1. The sequenced sample consisted of peripheral blood. The sequence came from a woman over 75 with acute or convalescent COVID-19. This CDR3 is CASSPGGVNYGYTF. In DNA form, the CDR3 reads TGTGCCAGTAGTCCAGGGGGCGTGAACTATGGCTACACCTTC.